The 21 T cell receptor beta chains listed next were all sequenced from one sample in a study of T cells in localized non-small cell lung cancer. TCRdb's copy holds only in-frame clones and misses some; the assay was immunoSEQ multiplex PCR. Of about 70,000 clones listed, roughly 90% were seen once; the top ten hold just over 20%. This material consisted of peripheral blood, taken before any cancer treatment. Receptors were obtained from a male donor older than 55 with stage III squamous cell lung carcinoma.

The rearrangement links TRBV6-1 to TRBJ1-6; D not certain. V lost 7 bases, J lost 2 bases, and 12 bases lay in between. Germline CDR1 and CDR2: MNHNS and SASEGT. This CDR3 is built from 15 residues. CDR3 protein: CASIVRGTYNSPLHF. In DNA, the CDR3 is TGTGCCAGCATCGTTCGGGGAACCTATAATTCACCCCTCCACTTT.

The V gene is TRBV6-1, the J gene TRBJ1-3; D remains ambiguous. Germline V CDR1 and CDR2: MNHNS, SASEGT. The CDR3 is 12 amino acids. The germline V and J ends were trimmed by 2 bases and 6 bases, with 5 bases remaining between them. The CDR3 loop reads CASSETENTIYF. The DNA for the CDR3 is TGTGCCAGCAGTGAAACAGAAAACACCATATATTTT.

The CDR3 DNA reads TGTGCCAGCAGCTTTGGAGATGGCGAGCAGTACGTC. Translated, it gives CASSFGDGEQYV. V usage is TRBV7-9 and J usage is TRBJ2-7; D unclear. V was trimmed by 3 bases and J by 6 bases, leaving 9 bases between them. Looked up from germline, CDR1 is SEHNR and CDR2 is FQNEAQ (reference sequence). The CDR3 has 12 amino acids.

The rearrangement uses TRBV4-1 and TRBJ2-7; the match to TRBD2 covers 10 bases. Germline assignment: CDR1 MGHRA and CDR2 YSYEKL. The CDR3 runs 18 residues. With 0 bases clipped from V and 0 bases from J, the junction kept 8 bases outside the gene matches. The CDR3 sequence: CASSQESSGGAISYEQYF. DNA of the CDR3: TGCGCCAGCAGCCAAGAATCCAGCGGGGGGGCCATCTCCTACGAGCAGTACTTC.

The chain joins TRBV6-6 to TRBJ1-3; D not certain. Trimming cost V 6 bases and J 0 bases, with 15 bases left between them. CDR3 size: 16 residues. Germline lookup yields CDR1 MNHNY and CDR2 SVGAGI (reference sequence). CDR3 residues: CASRSKSRSSGNTIYF. CDR3 bases: TGTGCCAGCAGGTCTAAGAGCCGTAGCTCTGGAAACACCATATATTTT.

The V and J genes are TRBV27 and TRBJ2-3; 7 bases match TRBD1. The CDR3 contains 15 residues. V lost 5 bases to trimming and J lost 5 bases; unmatched junction nucleotides: 10. Germline V gene data show CDR1 as MNHEY and CDR2 as SMNVEV (reference sequence). The CDR3: CASSTRQGSLDTQYF. CDR3 nucleotide sequence: TGTGCCAGCAGTACCCGACAGGGTAGCTTAGATACGCAGTATTTT.

CDR3 sequence reads: CASSPQGLSEQFF. The DNA for the CDR3 is TGTGCCAGTAGTCCTCAGGGGTTGAGTGAGCAGTTCTTC. This chain connects TRBV19 to TRBJ2-1; a possible D gene is TRBD1 (6 bases). The CDR3 covers 13 residues. Trimming pared 5 bases from V and 9 bases from J, leaving 14 bases between. Per the germline V gene, CDR1 is LNHDA and CDR2 is SQIVND (reference sequence).

This clone was seen ten or more times. The chain is built from TRBV4-1 and TRBJ1-5, with a possible D match to TRBD1 (5 bases). Germline V gives CDR1 MGHRA, CDR2 YSYEKL. Trimming left V 0 bases short and J 5 bases short, with 11 bases between. The CDR3 is made up of 15 amino acids. CDR3 sequence: CASSQDGRVDQPQHF. CDR3 coding DNA: TGCGCCAGCAGCCAAGATGGCAGGGTGGATCAGCCCCAGCATTTT.

The chain joins TRBV11-2 to TRBJ1-2; no clear D gene. The germline V gene has CDR1 SGHAT and CDR2 FQNNGV. This CDR3 region has 12 residues. V was trimmed by 2 bases and J by 8 bases, leaving 9 bases between them. The CDR3 here is CASSLSRAGYTF. The CDR3 DNA sequence: TGTGCCAGCAGCTTAAGTAGGGCCGGCTACACCTTC.

This sequence joins TRBV6-5 and TRBJ2-3; unclear D gene. Between the trimmed V and J ends, which lost 6 bases and 2 bases, there was a span of 12 bases. This CDR3 region has 14 residues. CDR1 and CDR2 (germline): MNHEY, SVGAGI. The CDR3 loop is CASSKGSNTDTQYF. The CDR3 nucleotides read TGTGCCAGCAGCAAAGGATCGAACACAGATACGCAGTATTTT.

The CDR3 coding sequence is TGTGCCAGCAGTTACTCGTTATTCGAAGCTTTCTTT. Protein: CASSYSLFEAFF. The chain employs TRBV6-6 and TRBJ1-1; D not resolved. Germline CDR1 and CDR2: MNHNY and SVGAGI (reference sequence). There are 12 residues in the CDR3. Deletions cut 0 bases from V and 8 bases from J, with 7 bases between.

This chain uses TRBV7-2 with TRBJ1-3; a weak D match, TRBD1 (6 bases). This CDR3 has 16 residues. Trimming pared 3 bases from V and 0 bases from J, leaving 12 bases between. Germline CDR1 reads SGHTA; CDR2 reads FQGNSA. This CDR3 is CASSFQGRASGNTIYF. The CDR3 DNA reads as TGTGCCAGCAGCTTCCAGGGGAGGGCCTCTGGAAACACCATATATTTT.

This chain joins TRBV19 and TRBJ1-5; D gene unclear. Trimming removed 6 bases from V and 0 bases from J, with 12 bases in between. Germline CDR1 and CDR2: LNHDA and SQIVND (reference sequence). This CDR3 spans 15 amino acids. CDR3 residues: CASSLEVSSNQPQHF. The DNA of the CDR3 is TGTGCCAGTAGCTTGGAGGTTAGTAGCAATCAGCCCCAGCATTTT.

The chain couples TRBV21-1 to TRBJ1-5. TRBV21-1 is a recognized pseudogene. CDR3 length: 15 residues. The CDR3 loop reads CASPKVNSPIQPQHF. The CDR3, as DNA: TGTGCCAGCCCTAAAGTCAATTCCCCTATACAGCCCCAGCATTTT.

The chain is built from TRBV5-1 and TRBJ2-3; either TRBD1 or TRBD2 may supply D (6 bases each). This CDR3 has 14 residues. V was pared by 8 bases and J by 1 base, with 14 bases between. Germline V gene data show CDR1 as SGHRS and CDR2 as YFSETQ. This CDR3 reads CARGGSWGTDTQYF. CDR3 in DNA: TGCGCCAGAGGGGGGAGCTGGGGCACAGATACGCAGTATTTT.

This chain connects TRBV18 to TRBJ1-6, with TRBD1 as a possible D gene (5 bases). Trimming removed 4 bases from V and 6 bases from J, with 10 bases in between. CDR1 KGHSH and CDR2 LQKENI come from the germline V gene. The CDR3 is 14 residues long. DNA of the CDR3: TGTGCCAGCTCACAACAGGAGATTAATTCACCCCTCCACTTT. This translates into CASSQQEINSPLHF.

The CDR3 reads CASSPGHNEQFF. CDR3 nucleotides: TGTGCCAGCAGCCCCGGCCACAATGAGCAGTTCTTC. This sequence joins TRBV11-3 and TRBJ2-1, with D hard to call. CDR1 and CDR2 from the germline V gene are SGHNT and YENEEA. CDR3 size: 12 residues. The V end lost 5 bases, the J end lost 5 bases, and 7 bases lay between the germline ends. The complete variable domain, with remaining parts taken from reference TRBV11-3 and TRBJ2-1, reads EAGVVQSPRYKIIEKKQPVAFWCNPISGHNTLYWYLQNLGQGPELLIRYENEEAVDDSQLPKDRFSAERLKGVDSTLKIQPAELGDSAVYLCASSPGHNEQFFGPGTRLTVL.

This chain uses TRBV28 with TRBJ1-2; D is unclear. The V end lost 10 bases, the J end lost 7 bases, and 19 bases lay between the germline ends. In germline, CDR1 is MDHEN, CDR2 SYDVKM. This CDR3 has 13 amino acids. This CDR3 reads CATRESYTGGYTF. CDR3 nucleotides: TGTGCCACCCGAGAGTCTTATACGGGTGGCTACACCTTC.

This clone was seen a handful of times. V gene TRBV19 combines with J gene TRBJ2-2, with D possibly matching TRBD2 (6 bases). Trimming cost V 5 bases and J 4 bases, with 14 bases left between them. CDR1 LNHDA and CDR2 SQIVND come from the germline V gene (reference sequence). The CDR3 consists of 15 residues. In nucleotides, the CDR3 is TGTGCCAGTAGTGTTAGCGGCCGGGGCACCGGGGAGCTGTTTTTT. Translating gives CASSVSGRGTGELFF.

About this clone: This same CDR3 is encoded by further DNA sequences in the sample. The gene calls are TRBV7-2 and TRBJ2-5; 13 nucleotides line up with TRBD2. The CDR3 is 16 residues long. CDR1 SGHTA and CDR2 FQGNSA come from the germline V gene. Trimming at V came to 1 base and at J to 2 bases, leaving 1 base not matched to a gene. CDR3 sequence (DNA): TGTGCCAGCAGCTTAGGGACTAGCGGGGGTCAAGAGACCCAGTACTTC. Residues: CASSLGTSGGQETQYF.

This chain links TRBV5-1 with TRBJ1-2; a possible D gene is TRBD1 (5 bases). With 3 bases removed from V and 5 bases from J, the gap between germline ends came to 17 bases. The CDR3 extends over 15 amino acids. CDR1 is SGHRS and CDR2 is YFSETQ in the germline V gene. The CDR3, as DNA: TGCGCCAGCAGCTCCGGATTGGGGGATGAATATGGCTACACCTTC. As protein: CASSSGLGDEYGYTF.